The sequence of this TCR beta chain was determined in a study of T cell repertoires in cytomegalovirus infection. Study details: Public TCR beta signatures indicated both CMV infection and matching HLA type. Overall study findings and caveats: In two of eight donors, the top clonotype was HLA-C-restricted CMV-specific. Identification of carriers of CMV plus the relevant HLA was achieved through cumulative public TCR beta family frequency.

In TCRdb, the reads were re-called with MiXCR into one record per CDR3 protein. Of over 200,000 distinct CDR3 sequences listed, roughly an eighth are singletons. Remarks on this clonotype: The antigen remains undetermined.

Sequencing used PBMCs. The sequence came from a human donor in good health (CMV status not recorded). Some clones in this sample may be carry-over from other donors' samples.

The DNA for the CDR3 is TGCAGCGTTGGGGAGGGCCAGTCCCAAGAGACCCAGTACTTC. Translation gives CSVGEGQSQETQYF. The rearrangement joins TRBV29-1 to TRBJ2-5; 7 nucleotides agree with TRBD2. Germline V gene sequence: CDR1 SQVTM, CDR2 ANQGSEA. V dropped 4 bases and J dropped 1; count of bases not matched to a gene: 6. This CDR3 comprises 14 residues.